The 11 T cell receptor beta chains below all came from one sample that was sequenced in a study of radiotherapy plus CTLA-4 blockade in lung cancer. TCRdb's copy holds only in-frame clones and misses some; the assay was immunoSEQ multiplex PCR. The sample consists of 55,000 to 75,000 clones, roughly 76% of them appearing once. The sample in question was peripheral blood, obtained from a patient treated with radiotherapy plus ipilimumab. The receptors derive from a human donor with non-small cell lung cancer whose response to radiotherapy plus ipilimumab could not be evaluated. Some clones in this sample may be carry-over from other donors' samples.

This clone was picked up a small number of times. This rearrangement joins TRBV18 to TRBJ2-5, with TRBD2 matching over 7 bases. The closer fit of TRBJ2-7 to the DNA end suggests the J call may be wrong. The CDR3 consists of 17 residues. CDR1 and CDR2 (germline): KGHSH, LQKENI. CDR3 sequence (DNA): TGTGCCAGCTCACCAACTACACAGAGACTAGCCTCCTACGAGCAGTACTTC. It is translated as CASSPTTQRLASYEQYF.

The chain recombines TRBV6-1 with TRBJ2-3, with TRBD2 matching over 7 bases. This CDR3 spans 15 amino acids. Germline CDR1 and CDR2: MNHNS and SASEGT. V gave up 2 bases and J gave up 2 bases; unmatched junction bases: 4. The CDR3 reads CASSERRGTTDTQYF. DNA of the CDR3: TGTGCCAGCAGTGAAAGGCGGGGGACCACAGATACGCAGTATTTT.

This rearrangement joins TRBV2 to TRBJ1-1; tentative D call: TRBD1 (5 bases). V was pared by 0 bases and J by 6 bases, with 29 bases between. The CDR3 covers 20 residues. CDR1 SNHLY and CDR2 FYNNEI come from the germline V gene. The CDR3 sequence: CASSEAMNFGWSLGEAEAFF. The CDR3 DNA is TGTGCCAGCAGTGAAGCGATGAACTTTGGTTGGTCATTGGGGGAGGCTGAAGCTTTCTTT.

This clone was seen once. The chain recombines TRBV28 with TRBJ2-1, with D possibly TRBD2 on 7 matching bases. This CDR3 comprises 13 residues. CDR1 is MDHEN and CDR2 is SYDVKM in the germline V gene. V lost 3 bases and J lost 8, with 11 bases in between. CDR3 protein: CASSFGGGDEQFF. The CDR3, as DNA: TGTGCCAGCAGTTTTGGGGGGGGCGATGAGCAGTTCTTC.

This CDR3 is CASIKTGRNTEAFF. The CDR3 DNA is TGTGCCAGCATCAAGACAGGAAGGAACACTGAAGCTTTCTTT. The V gene is TRBV5-6, the J gene TRBJ1-1, with D possibly being TRBD1 (6 bases). V lost 6 bases to trimming and J lost 1 base, with 13 bases between them. Looked up from germline, CDR1 is SGHDT and CDR2 is YYEEEE. The CDR3 covers 14 residues.

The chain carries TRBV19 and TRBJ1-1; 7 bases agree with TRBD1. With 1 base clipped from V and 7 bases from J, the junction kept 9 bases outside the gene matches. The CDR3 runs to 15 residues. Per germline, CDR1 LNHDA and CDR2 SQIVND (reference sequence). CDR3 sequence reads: CASSIGAGTEVEAFF. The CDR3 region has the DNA TGTGCCAGTAGTATAGGCGCCGGGACAGAGGTTGAAGCTTTCTTT.

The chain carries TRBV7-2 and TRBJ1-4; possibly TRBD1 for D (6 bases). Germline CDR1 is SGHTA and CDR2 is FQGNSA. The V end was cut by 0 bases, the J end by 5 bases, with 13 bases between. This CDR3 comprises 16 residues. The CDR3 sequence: CASSLARGLGNEKLFF. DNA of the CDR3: TGTGCCAGCAGCTTAGCTAGGGGGTTAGGGAATGAAAAACTGTTTTTT.

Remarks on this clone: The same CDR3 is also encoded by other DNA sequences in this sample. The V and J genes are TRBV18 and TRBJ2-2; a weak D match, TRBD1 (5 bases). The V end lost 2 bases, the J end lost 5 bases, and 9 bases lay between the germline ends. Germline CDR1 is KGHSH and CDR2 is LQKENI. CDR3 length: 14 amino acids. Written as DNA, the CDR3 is TGTGCCAGCTCACCAAGGCAGGGAACCGGGGAGCTGTTTTTT. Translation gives CASSPRQGTGELFF.

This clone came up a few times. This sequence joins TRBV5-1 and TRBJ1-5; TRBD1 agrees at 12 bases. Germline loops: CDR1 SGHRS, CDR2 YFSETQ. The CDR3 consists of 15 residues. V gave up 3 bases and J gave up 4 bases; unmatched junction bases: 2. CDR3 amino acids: CASSWGQGANQPQHF. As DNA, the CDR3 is TGCGCCAGCAGCTGGGGACAGGGGGCGAATCAGCCCCAGCATTTT. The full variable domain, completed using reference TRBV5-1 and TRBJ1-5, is KAGVTQTPRYLIKTRGQQVTLSCSPISGHRSVSWYQQTPGQGLQFLFEYFSETQRNKGNFPGRFSGRQFSNSRSEMNVSTLELGDSALYLCASSWGQGANQPQHFGDGTRLSIL.

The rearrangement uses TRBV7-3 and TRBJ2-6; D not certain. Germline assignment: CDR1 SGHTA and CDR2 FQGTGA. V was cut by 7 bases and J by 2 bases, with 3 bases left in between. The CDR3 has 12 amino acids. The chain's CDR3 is CASTAGANVLTF. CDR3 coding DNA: TGTGCCAGCACGGCTGGGGCCAACGTCCTGACTTTC.

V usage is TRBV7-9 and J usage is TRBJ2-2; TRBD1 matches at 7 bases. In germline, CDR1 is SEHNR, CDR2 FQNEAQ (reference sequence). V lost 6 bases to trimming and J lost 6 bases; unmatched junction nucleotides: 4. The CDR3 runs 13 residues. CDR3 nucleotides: TGTGCCAGCAGTCGTCAGGGGGCCGGGGAGCTGTTTTTT. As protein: CASSRQGAGELFF.